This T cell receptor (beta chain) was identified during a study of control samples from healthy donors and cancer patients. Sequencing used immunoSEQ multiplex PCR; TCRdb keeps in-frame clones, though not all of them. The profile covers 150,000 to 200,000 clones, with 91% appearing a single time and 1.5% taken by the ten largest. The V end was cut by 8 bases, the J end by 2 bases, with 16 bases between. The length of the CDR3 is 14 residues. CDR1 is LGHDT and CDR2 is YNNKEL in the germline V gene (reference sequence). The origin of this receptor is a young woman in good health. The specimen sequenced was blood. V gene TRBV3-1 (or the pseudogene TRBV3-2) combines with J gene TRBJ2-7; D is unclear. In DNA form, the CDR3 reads TGTGCCAGCGGCCTTAGGACGGTAACCTACGAGCAGTACTTC. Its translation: CASGLRTVTYEQYF.